Listed here are 30 T cell receptor beta chains from one sample, sequenced in a study of cytomegalovirus exposure and HLA in healthy donors. The primer mix had 60 Vbeta and 13 Jbeta primers. Sequenced by immunoSEQ multiplex PCR; TCRdb stores in-frame clones only, minus some. The sample yields around 150,000 clones, about two thirds seen once. Material for sequencing was PBMCs. These receptors all come from a man in his fifties or sixties in good health and CMV-seronegative.

The V gene is TRBV10-3, the J gene TRBJ1-5; D possibly corresponds to TRBD1 (5 bases). CDR3 length: 17 amino acids. V was shortened by 2 bases and J by 2 bases, with 16 bases between the two germline ends. Germline-derived CDR1 and CDR2 are ENHRY and SYGVKD. CDR3 loop: CAISERQTPGGNQPQHF. For the CDR3, the DNA is TGTGCCATCAGTGAGCGACAGACTCCCGGAGGCAATCAGCCCCAGCATTTT.

This chain links TRBV5-4 with TRBJ2-1; D not resolved. Deletions cut 2 bases from V and 0 bases from J, with 12 bases between. The CDR3 totals 16 residues. CDR1 and CDR2 (germline): SGHNT, YYREEE (reference sequence). In DNA, the CDR3 is TGTGCCAGCAGCTTCTCTAGTTATAGCTCCTACAATGAGCAGTTCTTC. Protein: CASSFSSYSSYNEQFF.

The CDR3 protein is CASSLQGAGEKLFF. DNA of the CDR3: TGCGCCAGCAGCCTACAGGGGGCGGGCGAAAAACTGTTTTTT. The V gene is TRBV5-1, the J gene TRBJ1-4; the match to TRBD1 covers 9 bases. Trimming removed 4 bases from V and 8 bases from J; junction bases left unmatched: 6. In germline, CDR1 is SGHRS, CDR2 YFSETQ. This CDR3 spans 14 amino acids.

This clone was detected a few times. This CDR3 reads CACRDSQNSPLHF. Written as DNA, the CDR3 is TGTGCCTGCCGGGACAGCCAAAATTCACCCCTCCACTTT. The gene calls are TRBV25-1 and TRBJ1-6, with 7 bases aligning to TRBD1. CDR1 is MGHDK, CDR2 SYGVNS, per germline. J lost 7 bases, V lost 11 bases, and 8 bases had no gene match. The CDR3 spans 13 residues. Complete variable domain (other parts from reference TRBV25-1 and TRBJ1-6): EADIYQTPRYLVIGTGKKITLECSQTMGHDKMYWYQQDPGMELHLIHYSYGVNSTEKGDLSSESTVSRIRTEHFPLTLESARPSHTSQYLCACRDSQNSPLHFGNGTRLTVT.

The V gene is TRBV28, the J gene TRBJ1-5, with D maybe TRBD1 (6 bases). Trimming removed 2 bases from V and 4 bases from J, with 12 bases in between. This CDR3 is built from 15 residues. Germline V lookup: CDR1 MDHEN, CDR2 SYDVKM. CDR3: CASSLNRVGNQPQHF. As DNA, the CDR3 is TGTGCCAGCAGTTTAAACAGGGTTGGGAATCAGCCCCAGCATTTT.

J is TRBJ2-2 and V is TRBV4-3, with 12 bases identical to TRBD2. The germline V gene encodes CDR1 LGHNA and CDR2 YSLEER. This CDR3 has 16 residues. Trimming removed 1 base from V and 7 bases from J; junction bases left unmatched: 4. CDR3 DNA sequence: TGCGCCAGCAGCCAAGGACTAGCGGGAGTTGGCGGGGAGCTGTTTTTT. It yields the protein CASSQGLAGVGGELFF.

The genes are TRBV19 and TRBJ1-2, with 8 positions matching TRBD1. CDR3 size: 15 residues. V lost 5 bases, J lost 3 bases, and 8 bases stayed unmatched. Germline V gene data show CDR1 as LNHDA and CDR2 as SQIVND (reference sequence). Here the CDR3 DNA reads TGTGCCAGTAGTGCCCCAGGGGGCTTCGACTATGGCTACACCTTC. Amino acid sequence: CASSAPGGFDYGYTF.

This chain connects TRBV5-1 to TRBJ2-1; 12 bases match TRBD1. CDR1 and CDR2 from the germline V gene are SGHRS and YFSETQ. The trim removed 4 bases at V and 8 bases at J, leaving 7 bases unmatched. The CDR3 has 15 amino acids. The CDR3 reads CASSMWDRGLDEQFF. In DNA, the CDR3 is TGCGCCAGCAGCATGTGGGACAGGGGGCTCGATGAGCAGTTCTTC.

As concerns this clone: One junction end disagrees with the germline gene, perhaps due to a read error. V gene TRBV7-7 combines with J gene TRBJ2-5; TRBD2 agrees at 8 bases. The CDR3 consists of 14 residues. Germline loops: CDR1 SSHAT, CDR2 FNYEAQ (reference sequence). The CDR3 loop is CASSLRAGAETQYF. CDR3 in DNA: TGTGCTAGCAGCTTGCGAGCGGGAGCTGAGACCCAGTACTTC.

The chain carries TRBV11-1 and TRBJ1-3, with D unresolved. Trimming removed 7 bases at V and 0 bases at J, with 7 bases between. This CDR3 spans 13 amino acids. Per germline, CDR1 SGHAT and CDR2 FQDESV (reference sequence). The CDR3 coding sequence is TGTGCCAGCATGGCCGACTCTGGAAACACCATATATTTT. Its protein is CASMADSGNTIYF.

The V and J genes are TRBV28 and TRBJ1-5; possibly TRBD1 for D (5 bases). V lost 4 bases to trimming and J lost 7 bases, with 8 bases between them. The germline V gene has CDR1 MDHEN and CDR2 SYDVKM. The CDR3 totals 12 residues. The CDR3 region has the DNA TGTGCCAGCAGTTACGGGGGACAGCCCCAGCATTTT. It specifies CASSYGGQPQHF.

Points on this clone: The sample holds other DNA sequences that translate to the same CDR3. The chain recombines TRBV11-2 with TRBJ2-1; 11 bases align to TRBD2. The germline CDR1 and CDR2 sequences are SGHAT and FQNNGV. V dropped 5 bases and J dropped 4; count of bases not matched to a gene: 4. This CDR3 comprises 15 residues. The CDR3 DNA reads as TGTGCCAGCAGCGTTACTAGCGGGGGATACAATGAGCAGTTCTTC. As protein: CASSVTSGGYNEQFF. Full variable domain (outside the CDR3, taken from reference TRBV11-2 and TRBJ2-1): EAGVAQSPRYKIIEKRQSVAFWCNPISGHATLYWYQQILGQGPKLLIQFQNNGVVDDSQLPKDRFSAERLKGVDSTLKIQPAKLEDSAVYLCASSVTSGGYNEQFFGPGTRLTVL.

The chain carries TRBV5-1 and TRBJ2-1; 10 positions agree with TRBD2. V lost 4 bases and J lost 5; bases outside the gene matches: 6. The CDR3 has 15 residues. From germline, CDR1 is SGHRS and CDR2 YFSETQ. Here the CDR3 reads CASSATSGANNEQFF. The DNA of the CDR3 is TGCGCCAGCAGCGCTACTAGCGGGGCAAACAATGAGCAGTTCTTC.

CDR3 coding DNA: TGTGCCAGCAGCTCCAGGGCGGACACTGAAGCTTTCTTT. Its protein is CASSSRADTEAFF. The rearrangement links TRBV6-5 to TRBJ1-1; possibly TRBD1 for D (5 bases). The germline gives CDR1 MNHEY, CDR2 SVGAGI. The V end was cut by 6 bases, the J end by 3 bases, with 11 bases between. The CDR3 covers 13 residues.

This chain links TRBV28 with TRBJ2-7; 9 nucleotides match TRBD2. Per germline, CDR1 MDHEN and CDR2 SYDVKM. This CDR3 has 15 residues. With V trimmed by 6 bases and J by 3 bases, 9 bases remained unmatched. The CDR3 DNA follows: TGTGCCAGCAGCTCGATGTGGCGGGAGGGCTACGAGCAGTACTTC. The encoded protein is CASSSMWREGYEQYF.

In this sample, this clone turned up a few times. The chain couples TRBV5-1 to TRBJ2-7, with D possibly matching TRBD2 (5 bases). Germline CDR1 reads SGHRS; CDR2 reads YFSETQ. Trimming removed 0 bases from V and 6 bases from J, with 10 bases in between. The CDR3 sequence is 13 residues long. This CDR3 is CASSLEVAGEQYF. The CDR3 nucleotides read TGCGCCAGCAGCTTGGAAGTGGCGGGCGAGCAGTACTTC.

The count of this clone is one. V gene TRBV11-1 combines with J gene TRBJ2-6; D perhaps matches TRBD1 (5 bases). The length of the CDR3 is 19 residues. V was shortened by 0 bases and J by 2 bases, with 17 bases between the two germline ends. CDR1 SGHAT and CDR2 FQDESV come from the germline V gene (reference sequence). Here the CDR3 DNA reads TGTGCCAGCAGCTTAGCGGCGCCAGGCCCAGGGACTGGGGCCAACGTCCTGACTTTC. The encoded protein is CASSLAAPGPGTGANVLTF.

The rearrangement links TRBV7-3 to TRBJ1-1, with D possibly TRBD1 on 6 matching bases. V was shortened by 5 bases and J by 0 bases, with 10 bases between the two germline ends. The germline V gene encodes CDR1 SGHTA and CDR2 FQGTGA. The CDR3 covers 14 residues. The CDR3 here is CASSPDRLNTEAFF. Written as DNA, the CDR3 is TGTGCCAGCAGCCCAGACAGGTTGAACACTGAAGCTTTCTTT.

Here the CDR3 DNA reads TGTGCCAGCAGCGCGACTAGCGGGAACTATGAGCAGTTCTTC. Its translation: CASSATSGNYEQFF. The chain uses TRBV14 and TRBJ2-1; TRBD2 matches at 11 bases. The V gene end was trimmed by 5 bases and the J gene end by 8 bases; junction bases not matched to a gene: 5. The germline CDR1 and CDR2 sequences are SGHDN and FVKESK. The CDR3 is 14 residues long. The full variable domain, in which reference TRBV14 and TRBJ2-1 provide the parts outside the CDR3, is EAGVTQFPSHSVIEKGQTVTLRCDPISGHDNLYWYRRVMGKEIKFLLHFVKESKQDESGMPNNRFLAERTGGTYSTLKVQPAELEDSGVYFCASSATSGNYEQFFGPGTRLTVL.

A single count supports this clone. The gene calls are TRBV6-5 and TRBJ1-1; D may be TRBD1 (5 bases). This CDR3 region has 15 residues. Germline V gives CDR1 MNHEY, CDR2 SVGAGI. V was cut by 1 base and J by 1 base, with 10 bases left in between. The CDR3 protein is CASSYLLTGNTEAFF. The DNA for the CDR3 is TGTGCCAGCAGTTACTTACTCACAGGGAACACTGAAGCTTTCTTT.

J is TRBJ2-5 and V is TRBV28, with D perhaps TRBD2 (5 bases). The CDR3 covers 14 residues. Germline V lookup: CDR1 MDHEN, CDR2 SYDVKM. The V and J ends lost 5 bases and 7 bases respectively, with 17 bases between them. CDR3 bases: TGTGCCAGCAGTCTCTTAAAGGGTGGAGGGACCCAGTACTTC. Its protein is CASSLLKGGGTQYF. The whole variable domain, remainder taken from reference TRBV28 and TRBJ2-5, is DVKVTQSSRYLVKRTGEKVFLECVQDMDHENMFWYRQDPGLGLRLIYFSYDVKMKEKGDIPEGYSVSREKKERFSLILESASTNQTSMYLCASSLLKGGGTQYFGPGTRLLVL.

This clone was picked up a small number of times. The chain carries TRBV6-5 and TRBJ2-7; D gene unclear. CDR1 is MNHEY, CDR2 SVGAGI, per germline. The V gene lost 2 bases and the J gene lost 5 bases, with 4 bases spanning the gap. CDR3 length: 11 residues. CDR3 sequence (DNA): TGTGCCAGCAGTTACAGCCACGAGCAGTACTTC. It yields the protein CASSYSHEQYF.

The genes are TRBV28 and TRBJ1-5, with 7 bases fitting TRBD1. Germline V lookup: CDR1 MDHEN, CDR2 SYDVKM. The CDR3 extends over 13 amino acids. J gave up 2 bases and V 7 bases, and 2 bases lay outside the gene matches. CDR3 DNA sequence: TGTGCCAGCAAGGGGACAGGCAATCAGCCCCAGCATTTT. Residues: CASKGTGNQPQHF.

J is TRBJ2-1 and V is TRBV13, with TRBD2 identical over 16 bases. CDR3 size: 17 residues. V was clipped by 3 bases and J by 8 bases; unmatched bases: 7. Germline assignment: CDR1 PRHDT and CDR2 FYEKMQ (reference sequence). The CDR3 loop is CASSFTGLAGGLDEQFF. The CDR3 bases are TGTGCCAGCAGCTTCACGGGACTAGCGGGAGGGCTGGATGAGCAGTTCTTC.

The chain couples TRBV7-3 to TRBJ2-1; TRBD2 matches at 7 bases. V lost 5 bases to trimming and J lost 4 bases; unmatched junction nucleotides: 5. From germline, CDR1 is SGHTA and CDR2 FQGTGA. This CDR3 spans 14 amino acids. CDR3 DNA: TGTGCCAGCAGCACGGGAGGTCTATACAATGAGCAGTTCTTC. It specifies CASSTGGLYNEQFF.

The chain employs TRBV10-2 and TRBJ1-1; the match to TRBD1 covers 12 bases. The ends lost 7 bases at V and 4 bases at J; junction bases unmatched: 4. CDR1 is WSHSY and CDR2 is SAAADI in the germline V gene. There are 14 residues in the CDR3. CDR3: CASKGTGGPTEAFF. In DNA, the CDR3 is TGCGCCAGCAAGGGGACAGGGGGCCCCACTGAAGCTTTCTTT.

The V and J genes are TRBV19 and TRBJ2-2; 13 bases map to TRBD2. The CDR3 is made up of 18 amino acids. After removal of 0 bases from V and 6 bases from J, the junction contained 7 bases not matched to a gene. Germline CDR1 reads LNHDA; CDR2 reads SQIVND (reference sequence). CDR3 amino acids: CASSIETSGRAWSGELFF. CDR3 sequence (DNA): TGTGCCAGTAGTATAGAAACTAGCGGGAGGGCCTGGTCCGGGGAGCTGTTTTTT.

This clone came up once. The V and J genes are TRBV27 and TRBJ1-3, with D perhaps TRBD1 (5 bases). This CDR3 has 16 amino acids. V was shortened by 5 bases and J by 0 bases, with 14 bases between the two germline ends. Germline assignment: CDR1 MNHEY and CDR2 SMNVEV (reference sequence). The CDR3 loop is CASSTGLAYSGNTIYF. Written as DNA, the CDR3 is TGTGCCAGCAGTACGGGACTAGCTTACTCTGGAAACACCATATATTTT.

This clone has more than one count but fewer than ten. The chain carries TRBV9 and TRBJ1-2; TRBD1 might be the D (5 bases). The ends were cut back, 4 bases at V and 4 bases at J, with 20 bases in the middle. From germline, CDR1 is SGDLS and CDR2 YYNGEE. This CDR3 is 16 amino acids long. For the CDR3, the DNA is TGTGCCAGCAGCTTAGGGCAGGGCGGGGGACTCTATGGCTACACCTTC. It specifies CASSLGQGGGLYGYTF.

This chain links TRBV27 with TRBJ2-5; maybe TRBD1 (5 bases). Per the germline V gene, CDR1 is MNHEY and CDR2 is SMNVEV (reference sequence). The CDR3 contains 14 residues. The V and J ends lost 2 bases and 1 base respectively, with 8 bases between them. In nucleotides, the CDR3 is TGTGCCAGCAGTTTAAGGGGCGGCCAAGAGACCCAGTACTTC. Its protein product is CASSLRGGQETQYF.